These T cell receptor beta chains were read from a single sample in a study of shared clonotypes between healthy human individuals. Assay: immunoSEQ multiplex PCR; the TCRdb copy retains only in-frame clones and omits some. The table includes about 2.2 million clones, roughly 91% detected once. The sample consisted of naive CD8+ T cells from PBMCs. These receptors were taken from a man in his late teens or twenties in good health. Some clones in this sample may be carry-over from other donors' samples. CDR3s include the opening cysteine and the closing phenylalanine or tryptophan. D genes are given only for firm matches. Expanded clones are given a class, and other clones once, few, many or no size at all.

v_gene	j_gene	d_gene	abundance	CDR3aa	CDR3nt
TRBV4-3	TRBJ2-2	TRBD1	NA	CASSPATGGWDTGELFF	TGCGCCAGCAGCCCCGCGACAGGGGGCTGGGACACCGGGGAGCTGTTTTTT
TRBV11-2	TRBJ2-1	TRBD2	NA	CASSYSGGGYNEQFF	TGTGCCAGCAGCTATAGCGGGGGGGGCTACAATGAGCAGTTCTTC
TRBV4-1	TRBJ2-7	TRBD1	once	CASSQGSNRGYEQYF	TGCGCCAGCAGCCAAGGTAGCAACAGGGGCTACGAGCAGTACTTC
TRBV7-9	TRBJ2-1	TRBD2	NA	CASSLGVAGRGNEQFF	TGTGCCAGCAGCTTAGGAGTAGCGGGAAGAGGCAATGAGCAGTTCTTC
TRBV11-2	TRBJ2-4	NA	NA	CASSSDLSDIQYF	TGTGCCAGCAGCTCCGACCTATCGGACATTCAGTACTTC
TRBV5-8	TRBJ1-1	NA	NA	CASSLEGGLNTEAFF	TGTGCCAGCAGCTTGGAGGGGGGCCTAAACACTGAAGCTTTCTTT
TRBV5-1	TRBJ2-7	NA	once	CASSSRSIDEQYF	TGCGCCAGCAGCTCTAGGTCCATTGACGAGCAGTACTTC
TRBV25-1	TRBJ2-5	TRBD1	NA	CASSARDRGQETQYF	TGTGCCAGCAGTGCTCGGGACAGGGGACAAGAGACCCAGTACTTC
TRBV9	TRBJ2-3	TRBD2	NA	CASSVGGGGTDTQYF	TGTGCCAGCAGCGTCGGGGGAGGGGGCACAGATACGCAGTATTTT
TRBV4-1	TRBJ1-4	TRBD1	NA	CASSQLQGAGEKLFF	TGCGCCAGCAGCCAACTACAGGGGGCTGGGGAAAAACTGTTTTTT
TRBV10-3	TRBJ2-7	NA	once	CAISQLNSIWEQYF	TGTGCCATCAGTCAACTTAATTCTATATGGGAGCAGTACTTC
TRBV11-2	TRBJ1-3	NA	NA	CASSVQFGPRKSGNTIYF	TGTGCCAGCAGCGTTCAGTTCGGGCCTCGCAAGTCTGGAAACACCATATATTTT
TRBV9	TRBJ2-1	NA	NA	CASSVRENYNEQFF	TGTGCCAGCAGCGTAAGGGAAAATTACAATGAGCAGTTCTTC
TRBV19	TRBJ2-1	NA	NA	CASTPRGGLYNEQFF	TGTGCCAGTACCCCCAGGGGAGGCCTCTACAATGAGCAGTTCTTC
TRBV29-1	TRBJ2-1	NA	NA	CSAYPKRGGKDVYNEQFF	TGCAGCGCCTACCCTAAAAGAGGCGGGAAGGATGTTTACAATGAGCAGTTCTTC
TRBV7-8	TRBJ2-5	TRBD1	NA	CASSLSVPTGGQETQYF	TGTGCCAGCAGCTTAAGTGTCCCGACAGGGGGTCAAGAGACCCAGTACTTC
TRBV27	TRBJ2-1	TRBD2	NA	CASSSNPGLAEQFF	TGTGCCAGCAGTTCCAATCCTGGACTAGCGGAGCAGTTCTTC
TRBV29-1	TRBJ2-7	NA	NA	CSGADSYEQYF	TGCAGCGGAGCCGACAGCTACGAGCAGTACTTC
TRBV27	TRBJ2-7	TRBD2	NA	CASFGLAGGWGSYEQYF	TGTGCCAGCTTCGGACTAGCGGGCGGATGGGGCTCCTACGAGCAGTACTTC
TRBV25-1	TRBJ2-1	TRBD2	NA	CASSEFSKGLAGDYEQFF	TGTGCCAGCAGTGAATTTTCCAAGGGACTAGCGGGAGATTATGAGCAGTTCTTC
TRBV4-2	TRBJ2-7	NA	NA	CASSQDYRGVVPYEQYF	TGTGCCAGCAGCCAAGATTATAGGGGCGTCGTTCCCTACGAGCAGTACTTC
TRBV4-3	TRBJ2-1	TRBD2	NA	CASSHGLAGVTYNEQFF	TGCGCCAGCAGCCACGGACTAGCGGGAGTAACCTACAATGAGCAGTTCTTC
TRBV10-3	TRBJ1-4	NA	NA	CASRTANEKLFF	TGTGCCAGCAGGACAGCTAATGAAAAACTGTTTTTT
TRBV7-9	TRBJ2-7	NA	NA	CATRRELFYEQYF	TGTGCCACCAGACGGGAGTTATTCTACGAGCAGTACTTC
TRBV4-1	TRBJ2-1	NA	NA	CASSQPTRGKRVGRVYNEQFF	TGCGCCAGCAGCCAACCGACCCGGGGAAAGCGTGTAGGGAGAGTCTACAATGAGCAGTTCTTC
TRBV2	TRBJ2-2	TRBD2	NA	CASSEAGGPYVGELFF	TGTGCCAGCAGTGAAGCGGGAGGGCCTTACGTCGGGGAGCTGTTTTTT
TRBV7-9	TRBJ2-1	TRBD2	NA	CASSHQLAGYNNEQFF	TGTGCCAGCAGCCATCAACTAGCGGGGTACAACAATGAGCAGTTCTTC
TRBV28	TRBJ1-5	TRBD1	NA	CASRRQDREGLPQHF	TGTGCCAGCAGACGTCAGGACAGGGAGGGTCTGCCTCAGCATTTT
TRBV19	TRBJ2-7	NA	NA	CASSIGSGVGYEQYF	TGTGCCAGTAGTATTGGGTCGGGGGTAGGTTACGAGCAGTACTTC
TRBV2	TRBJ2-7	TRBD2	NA	CASFAGLHSYEQYF	TGTGCCAGCTTCGCGGGACTACACTCCTACGAGCAGTACTTC
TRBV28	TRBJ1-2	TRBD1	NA	CASSFKRQGSDRETNYGYTF	TGTGCCAGCAGTTTCAAAAGACAGGGGAGTGACCGAGAAACAAACTATGGCTACACCTTC
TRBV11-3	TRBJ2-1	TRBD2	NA	CASSPPLAGGYNEQFF	TGTGCCAGCAGCCCCCCACTAGCGGGAGGGTACAATGAGCAGTTCTTC
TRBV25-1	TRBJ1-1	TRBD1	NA	CASSESWTGIGAFF	TGTGCCAGCAGTGAATCATGGACAGGGATTGGCGCTTTCTTT
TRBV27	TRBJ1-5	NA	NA	CASSPSVGETDQPQHF	TGTGCCAGCAGTCCCTCGGTAGGGGAGACGGATCAGCCCCAGCATTTT
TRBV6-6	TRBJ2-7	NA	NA	CASSYPDEGSYEQYF	TGTGCCAGCAGTTACCCGGATGAGGGGTCCTACGAGCAGTACTTC
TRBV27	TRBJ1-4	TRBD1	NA	CASSIRDRNEKLFF	TGTGCCAGCAGTATCCGGGACAGAAATGAAAAACTGTTTTTT
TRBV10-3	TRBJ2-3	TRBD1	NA	CAISESRGRGSTDTQYF	TGTGCCATCAGTGAGTCGAGGGGCAGGGGGAGCACAGATACGCAGTATTTT
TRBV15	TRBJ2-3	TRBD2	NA	CATSRAGRALDTQYF	TGTGCCACCAGCAGAGCCGGGAGGGCCCTAGATACGCAGTATTTT
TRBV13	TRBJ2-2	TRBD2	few	CASRVRLADTGELFF	TGTGCCAGCCGAGTCCGGCTAGCGGACACCGGGGAGCTGTTTTTT